Listed below are T cell receptor beta chains from one sample, sequenced in a study of technical replicates of blood from several donors. The data were produced by immunoSEQ multiplex PCR, yet TCRdb's version contains in-frame clones alone and is incomplete. Of 72,000 or so clones listed, roughly 94% are singletons. Source material: T cells isolated from PBMCs. The receptors shown here come from a human donor in good health. The CDR3 runs from the conserved cysteine through the conserved F or W. A D gene is named only where the DNA matches it firmly. Size is omitted from some rows. Given values are once, few, many or a class for expanded clones.

clone_size: NA
v_call: TRBV10-3
d_call: TRBD2
j_call: TRBJ2-7
cdr3_aa: CAITPGLAGEAYEQYF
cdr3_nt: TGTGCCATCACTCCGGGACTAGCGGGAGAGGCATACGAGCAGTACTTC

clone_size: NA
v_call: TRBV29-1
d_call: TRBD2
j_call: TRBJ2-3
cdr3_aa: CSSPGLAGTDTQYF
cdr3_nt: TGCAGCTCCCCGGGACTAGCGGGCACAGATACGCAGTATTTT

clone_size: NA
v_call: TRBV7-2
d_call: NA
j_call: TRBJ2-1
cdr3_aa: CASSLGLPLYNEQFF
cdr3_nt: TGTGCCAGCAGCTTAGGCCTACCGCTTTACAATGAGCAGTTCTTC

clone_size: NA
v_call: TRBV27
d_call: TRBD1
j_call: TRBJ1-2
cdr3_aa: CASSLDRYYGYTF
cdr3_nt: TGTGCCAGCAGTTTGGACAGGTACTATGGCTACACCTTC

clone_size: NA
v_call: TRBV6-4
d_call: NA
j_call: TRBJ1-1
cdr3_aa: CASSVFRVKRNTEAFF
cdr3_nt: TGTGCCAGCAGTGTATTCAGGGTTAAAAGGAACACTGAAGCTTTCTTT

clone_size: once
v_call: TRBV14
d_call: TRBD1
j_call: TRBJ2-2
cdr3_aa: CASSPQGVYTGELFF
cdr3_nt: TGTGCCAGCAGCCCCCAGGGGGTTTACACCGGGGAGCTGTTTTTT

clone_size: once
v_call: TRBV9
d_call: NA
j_call: TRBJ2-1
cdr3_aa: CASSVVVGGGYNEQFF
cdr3_nt: TGTGCCAGCAGCGTAGTCGTGGGAGGTGGCTACAATGAGCAGTTCTTC

clone_size: NA
v_call: TRBV5-1
d_call: NA
j_call: TRBJ1-1
cdr3_aa: CASSLDSTEAFF
cdr3_nt: TGCGCCAGCAGCTTGGACAGTACTGAAGCTTTCTTT

clone_size: NA
v_call: TRBV5-1
d_call: TRBD1
j_call: TRBJ2-2
cdr3_aa: CASSAKGAANTGELFF
cdr3_nt: TGCGCCAGCAGTGCAAAGGGGGCGGCGAACACCGGGGAGCTGTTTTTT

clone_size: once
v_call: TRBV19
d_call: TRBD2
j_call: TRBJ2-7
cdr3_aa: CASSGTTYEQYF
cdr3_nt: TGTGCCAGTAGCGGGACTACCTACGAGCAGTACTTC

clone_size: NA
v_call: TRBV7-9
d_call: NA
j_call: TRBJ2-1
cdr3_aa: CASSLGLEYNEQFF
cdr3_nt: TGTGCCAGCAGCTTGGGGCTAGAATACAATGAGCAGTTCTTC

clone_size: NA
v_call: TRBV7-3
d_call: NA
j_call: TRBJ2-2
cdr3_aa: CASSSRGYGELFF
cdr3_nt: TGTGCCAGCAGCTCCAGGGGTTACGGGGAGCTGTTTTTT

clone_size: NA
v_call: TRBV7-3
d_call: NA
j_call: TRBJ2-6
cdr3_aa: CASSPGHLSGANVLTF
cdr3_nt: TGTGCCAGCAGCCCAGGACATCTCTCTGGGGCCAACGTCCTGACTTTC

clone_size: NA
v_call: TRBV7-7
d_call: TRBD2
j_call: TRBJ2-7
cdr3_aa: CASSLGTTSYEQYF
cdr3_nt: TGTGCTAGCAGCTTAGGGACTACCTCCTACGAGCAGTACTTC

clone_size: once
v_call: TRBV7-2
d_call: TRBD1
j_call: TRBJ1-2
cdr3_aa: CASSLRGPNYGYTF
cdr3_nt: TGTGCCAGCAGCTTAAGGGGGCCTAACTATGGCTACACCTTC